A selection of T cell receptor beta chains follows, all from one sample in a study of T cells in Graves' hyperthyroidism and ophthalmopathy. Using its own MiXCR run on the multiplex PCR reads, TCRdb lists one record per CDR3 protein. The table has fewer than 500,000 distinct CDR3 sequences, roughly 14% seen once. The material sequenced was blood. Every receptor here comes from a man aged 18 to 29 with Graves' ophthalmopathy. Each CDR3 is given with its conserved first and last residue. D genes are given only for firm matches. Clone size appears in some rows only: once, few, many, or a class for an expanded clone.

>TRBV2|TRBD1|TRBJ2-1|-
CASSVSGGGHNEQFF
TGTGCCAGCAGTGTTTCAGGGGGCGGGCACAATGAGCAGTTCTTC
>TRBV29-1|-|TRBJ1-1|few
CSVSQSGEAFF
TGCAGCGTCTCCCAGTCGGGGGAAGCTTTCTTT
>TRBV4-1|-|TRBJ2-1|many
CASSRDRLDNEQFF
TGCGCCAGCAGCCGGGACCGACTTGACAATGAGCAGTTCTTC
>TRBV5-1|TRBD1|TRBJ2-1|many
CASNRGLVANEQFF
TGCGCCAGCAACAGGGGGTTGGTTGCCAATGAGCAGTTCTTC
>TRBV2|TRBD2|TRBJ2-7|few
CASSEVQGTSLYEQYF
TGTGCCAGCAGTGAAGTTCAGGGGACTAGCCTCTACGAGCAGTACTTC
>TRBV19|TRBD1|TRBJ2-2|many
CASRKPARTGTLNTGELFF
TGTGCCAGTAGAAAACCCGCCCGGACAGGAACCTTGAACACCGGGGAGCTGTTTTTT
>TRBV6-1|-|TRBJ2-7|many
CATDEPGPYEQYF
TGTGCCACCGACGAGCCGGGGCCCTACGAGCAGTACTTC
>TRBV30|-|TRBJ1-5|many
CAWTARGSNQPQHF
TGTGCCTGGACGGCTAGGGGAAGCAATCAGCCCCAGCATTTT
>TRBV12-3/TRBV12-4|-|TRBJ1-2|many
CASSLAKWAWGYTF
TGTGCCAGCAGTTTAGCGAAGTGGGCTTGGGGCTACACCTTC
>TRBV11-2|-|TRBJ2-2|few
CASSLRASGELFF
TGTGCCAGCAGCTTACGGGCGTCCGGGGAGCTGTTTTTT
>TRBV6-1|-|TRBJ2-7|few
CASSAQKSSYEQYF
TGTGCCAGCAGTGCTCAAAAGAGCTCCTACGAGCAGTACTTC
>TRBV2|-|TRBJ2-3|many
CASSAHTGKPDTQYF
TGTGCCAGCAGTGCCCACACAGGGAAGCCAGATACGCAGTATTTT